This T cell receptor (beta chain) was identified in a study of blood T cell repertoires in COVID-19. About the research overall: Sample material is recorded as cDNA or gDNA derived from T cells, B-cell-depleted T cells, or PBMCs.

The repertoire was sequenced with immunoSEQ multiplex PCR; TCRdb's copy has only in-frame clones and lacks some. The sample holds roughly 190,000 clones, roughly four fifths seen once. The CDR3 is made up of 13 amino acids. The V gene's germline CDR1 is MNHEY and CDR2 SVGAGI. V was trimmed by 7 bases and J by 0 bases, leaving 9 bases between them. The chain links TRBV6-5 to TRBJ1-1; D unclear. The TCR sequence derives from a woman aged 50 to 60 with acute or convalescent COVID-19. Sequencing was carried out using peripheral blood. In DNA form, the CDR3 reads TGTGCCAGCAACCACATCTTGAACACTGAAGCTTTCTTT. Its translation is CASNHILNTEAFF.